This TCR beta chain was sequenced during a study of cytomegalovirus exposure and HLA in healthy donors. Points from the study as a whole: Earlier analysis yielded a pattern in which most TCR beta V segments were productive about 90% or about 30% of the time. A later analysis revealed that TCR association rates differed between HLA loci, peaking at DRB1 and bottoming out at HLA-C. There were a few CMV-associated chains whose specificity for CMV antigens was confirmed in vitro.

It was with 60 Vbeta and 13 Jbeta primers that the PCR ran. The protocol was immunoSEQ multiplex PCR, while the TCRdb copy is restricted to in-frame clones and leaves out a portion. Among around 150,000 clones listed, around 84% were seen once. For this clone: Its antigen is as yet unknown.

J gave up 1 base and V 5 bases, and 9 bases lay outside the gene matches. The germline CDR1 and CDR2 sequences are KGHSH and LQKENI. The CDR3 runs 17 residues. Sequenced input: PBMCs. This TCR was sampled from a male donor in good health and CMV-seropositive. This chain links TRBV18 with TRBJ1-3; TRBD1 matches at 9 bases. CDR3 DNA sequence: TGTGCCAGCTCATCCGCTTGGGGACAGGGATCTGGAAACACCATATATTTT. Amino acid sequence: CASSSAWGQGSGNTIYF.